Listed here are 31 T cell receptor beta chains from one sample, sequenced in a study of control samples from healthy donors and cancer patients. Assay used: immunoSEQ multiplex PCR; TCRdb lists only in-frame clones, some missing. The table includes around 82,000 clones, 80% to 90% detected once. The source material was blood. The source is a man between 50 and 59 years old in good health.

The V call is TRBV4-3, the J call TRBJ2-3; 8 positions match TRBD2. Germline CDR1 and CDR2: LGHNA and YSLEER. The junction had 6 bases not matched to a gene; V was cut back by 3 bases and J by 4 bases. CDR3 length: 15 amino acids. This CDR3 reads CASSQSSGSADTQYF. The DNA of the CDR3 is TGCGCCAGCAGCCAGTCGAGCGGGAGTGCAGATACGCAGTATTTT.

The chain recombines TRBV6-2 or TRBV6-3 with TRBJ2-3; 13 bases map to TRBD2. V was pared by 2 bases and J by 3 bases, with 17 bases of the junction left unmatched. CDR3 size: 21 residues. Germline CDR1 MNHEY, CDR2 SVGEGT. CDR3 DNA: TGTGCCAGCAGTTACGGGTGGACGGACGGACTAGCGGGAGTGTCGACAGATACGCAGTATTTT. It yields the protein CASSYGWTDGLAGVSTDTQYF.

V gene TRBV7-8 combines with J gene TRBJ2-1, with 9 bases aligning to TRBD2. There are 15 residues in the CDR3. The germline V gene has CDR1 SGHVS and CDR2 FQNEAQ. After removal of 5 bases from V and 3 bases from J, the junction contained 5 bases not matched to a gene. In DNA, the CDR3 is TGTGCCAGCAGCGCCCGACTAGCGGTCTACAATGAGCAGTTCTTC. Protein product: CASSARLAVYNEQFF.

The gene calls are TRBV4-3 and TRBJ2-5, with 11 positions matching TRBD2. The CDR3 contains 15 residues. CDR1 and CDR2 (germline): LGHNA, YSLEER. With 4 bases clipped from V and 2 bases from J, the junction kept 3 bases outside the gene matches. The CDR3 spells CASSPGLAAQETQYF. The CDR3 DNA follows: TGCGCCAGCAGCCCGGGACTAGCGGCACAAGAGACCCAGTACTTC.

V usage is TRBV7-8 and J usage is TRBJ1-3; 8 bases line up with TRBD1. Germline values: CDR1 SGHVS, CDR2 FQNEAQ. V was pared by 4 bases and J by 0 bases, with 17 bases of the junction left unmatched. This CDR3 spans 20 amino acids. The CDR3 coding sequence is TGTGCCAGCAGCTCCCGACCGACGTGGACAGGGCGAGGCTCTGGAAACACCATATATTTT. Residues: CASSSRPTWTGRGSGNTIYF.

The gene calls are TRBV24-1 and TRBJ1-5; no clear D. The CDR3 has 15 residues. Looked up from germline, CDR1 is KGHDR and CDR2 is SFDVKD. Trimming left V 4 bases short and J 4 bases short, with 13 bases between. The CDR3 sequence is CATSDRQDRNQPQHF. The CDR3 DNA follows: TGTGCCACCAGTGACCGGCAGGATCGGAATCAGCCCCAGCATTTT.

The sample holds one count of this clone. This chain connects TRBV24-1 to TRBJ2-2; D may be TRBD1 or TRBD2 (5 bases each). V gave up 5 bases and J gave up 0 bases, with 18 bases separating them. The CDR3 is made up of 18 amino acids. Germline assignment: CDR1 KGHDR and CDR2 SFDVKD. The CDR3 loop reads CATSVGTPGRSNTGELFF. The CDR3 bases are TGTGCCACCAGTGTCGGTACCCCGGGACGGTCGAACACCGGGGAGCTGTTTTTT.

This chain connects TRBV30 to TRBJ2-1; D is ambiguous. This CDR3 is 11 amino acids long. Germline loops: CDR1 GTSNPN, CDR2 SVGIG (reference sequence). Trimming took 8 bases from V and 4 from J, leaving 9 bases between them. The CDR3 sequence: CARREYNEQFF. The DNA for the CDR3 is TGTGCCCGGCGAGAGTACAATGAGCAGTTCTTC. The full variable domain, in which reference TRBV30 and TRBJ2-1 provide the parts outside the CDR3, is SQTIHQWPATLVQPVGSPLSLECTVEGTSNPNLYWYRQAAGRGLQLLFYSVGIGQISSEVPQNLSASRPQDRQFILSSKKLLLSDSGFYLCARREYNEQFFGPGTRLTVL.

The J gene is TRBJ1-1, the V gene TRBV5-1, with D possibly being TRBD1 (6 bases). Trimming pared 1 base from V and 1 base from J, leaving 11 bases between. Germline CDR1 reads SGHRS; CDR2 reads YFSETQ. The CDR3 spans 15 residues. CDR3 amino acids: CASSLMGTPNTEAFF. The CDR3 DNA sequence: TGCGCCAGCAGCTTGATGGGGACACCGAACACTGAAGCTTTCTTT. Full variable domain (remainder filled in from reference TRBV5-1 and TRBJ1-1): KAGVTQTPRYLIKTRGQQVTLSCSPISGHRSVSWYQQTPGQGLQFLFEYFSETQRNKGNFPGRFSGRQFSNSRSEMNVSTLELGDSALYLCASSLMGTPNTEAFFGQGTRLTVV.

The chain has TRBV5-4 and TRBJ2-7; D not resolved. Germline V gene lookup returns CDR1 SGHNT and CDR2 YYREEE (reference sequence). This CDR3 region has 13 residues. The V end lost 0 bases, the J end lost 5 bases, and 9 bases lay between the germline ends. The CDR3 loop is CASSLVGGNEQYF. The CDR3 coding sequence is TGTGCCAGCAGCTTGGTCGGTGGGAACGAGCAGTACTTC.

The V gene is TRBV5-1, the J gene TRBJ2-3; 9 bases fit TRBD2. This CDR3 has 16 residues. V gave up 3 bases and J gave up 2 bases; unmatched junction bases: 7. Germline V lookup: CDR1 SGHRS, CDR2 YFSETQ. The CDR3 spells CASSWGAGGTTDTQYF. For the CDR3, the DNA is TGCGCCAGCAGCTGGGGAGCGGGAGGAACCACAGATACGCAGTATTTT. Drawing the rest from reference TRBV5-1 and TRBJ2-3, the complete variable domain is KAGVTQTPRYLIKTRGQQVTLSCSPISGHRSVSWYQQTPGQGLQFLFEYFSETQRNKGNFPGRFSGRQFSNSRSEMNVSTLELGDSALYLCASSWGAGGTTDTQYFGPGTRLTVL.

The rearrangement uses TRBV6-5 and TRBJ1-1, with D unclear. Looked up from germline, CDR1 is MNHEY and CDR2 is SVGAGI. The CDR3 runs to 15 residues. V lost 0 bases and J lost 1, with 9 bases in between. The CDR3: CASSYSYLGNTEAFF. The CDR3 DNA reads TGTGCCAGCAGTTACTCGTATTTGGGGAACACTGAAGCTTTCTTT.

This clone was found once. The V and J genes are TRBV19 and TRBJ1-6; a weak D match, TRBD1 (5 bases). Trimming took 6 bases from V and 10 from J, leaving 19 bases between them. Germline CDR1 is LNHDA and CDR2 is SQIVND (reference sequence). The CDR3 covers 15 residues. Here the CDR3 reads CASRDLGGIGSPLHF. The CDR3 DNA reads as TGTGCCAGTAGGGATCTGGGGGGGATTGGGTCACCCCTCCACTTT.

This chain connects TRBV27 to TRBJ1-5, with D maybe TRBD1 (6 bases). Germline loops: CDR1 MNHEY, CDR2 SMNVEV (reference sequence). Trimming took 5 bases from V and 6 from J, leaving 11 bases between them. The CDR3 length is 13 residues. The CDR3 is CASSANRAQPQHF. CDR3 nucleotide sequence: TGTGCCAGCAGTGCAAACAGGGCTCAGCCCCAGCATTTT.

This clone was recorded a few times. This chain links TRBV19 with TRBJ2-2; D uncertain. Looked up from germline, CDR1 is LNHDA and CDR2 is SQIVND (reference sequence). V was shortened by 3 bases and J by 2 bases, with 10 bases between the two germline ends. The CDR3 extends over 15 amino acids. Here the CDR3 reads CASSIRHTNTGELFF. For the CDR3, the DNA is TGTGCCAGTAGTATCCGGCATACTAACACCGGGGAGCTGTTTTTT.

The gene calls are TRBV6-1 and TRBJ2-3; D is undetermined. Trimming took 2 bases from V and 4 from J, leaving 10 bases between them. The germline V gene has CDR1 MNHNS and CDR2 SASEGT. The CDR3 covers 14 residues. In DNA form, the CDR3 reads TGTGCCAGCAGTGAATTAGGCACCGCAGATACGCAGTATTTT. It encodes CASSELGTADTQYF.

This sequence joins TRBV28 and TRBJ1-3; D is uncertain. CDR1 and CDR2 (germline): MDHEN, SYDVKM. The V and J ends lost 8 bases and 4 bases respectively, with 18 bases between them. This CDR3 comprises 15 residues. The CDR3 DNA sequence: TGTGCCAGCTCTTACCCCCAAACGGGGGGAAACACCATATATTTT. Encoded protein: CASSYPQTGGNTIYF.

This sequence joins TRBV30 and TRBJ1-6; D might be TRBD1 (5 bases). V dropped 2 bases and J dropped 6 bases, with 8 bases sitting between them. This CDR3 region has 13 residues. The germline CDR1 and CDR2 sequences are GTSNPN and SVGIG (reference sequence). The CDR3, as DNA: TGTGCCTGGAGTTCAGGGTTTAATTCACCCCTCCACTTT. Translating gives CAWSSGFNSPLHF.

V usage is TRBV4-2 and J usage is TRBJ2-5, with a weak D call TRBD1 (5 bases). Germline V gene lookup returns CDR1 LGHNA and CDR2 YNFKEQ. Trimming cost V 8 bases and J 2 bases, with 9 bases left between them. This CDR3 contains 12 residues. CDR3 sequence: CASGHPQETQYF. The CDR3 DNA reads as TGTGCCAGCGGACACCCTCAAGAGACCCAGTACTTC.

The gene calls are TRBV5-6 and TRBJ2-1; 9 bases fit TRBD2. This CDR3 has 16 residues. Unmatched junction bases numbered 9, after V lost 4 bases and J lost 4 bases. From germline, CDR1 is SGHDT and CDR2 YYEEEE. CDR3 bases: TGTGCCAGCAGCCCATCCCTGCTAGCGGGATACAATGAGCAGTTCTTC. Its protein product is CASSPSLLAGYNEQFF.

The chain employs TRBV4-1 and TRBJ1-4; perhaps TRBD1 as D (6 bases). This CDR3 spans 15 amino acids. Germline assignment: CDR1 MGHRA and CDR2 YSYEKL. Deletions cut 4 bases from V and 8 bases from J, with 17 bases between. DNA for the CDR3: TGCGCCAGCAGCCCCCTAGCAGGGGCGGGCGAAAAACTGTTTTTT. Encoded protein: CASSPLAGAGEKLFF.

This clone was found once. The chain couples TRBV7-9 to TRBJ2-2; D might be TRBD1 or TRBD2, each matching 5 bases. Trimming left V 7 bases short and J 3 bases short, with 15 bases between. The CDR3 is 15 residues long. Germline loops: CDR1 SEHNR, CDR2 FQNEAQ (reference sequence). CDR3 protein: CASTRRGADTGELFF. For the CDR3, the DNA is TGTGCCAGCACCCGTCGGGGCGCGGACACCGGGGAGCTGTTTTTT.

DNA for the CDR3: TGTGCCAGCAGCTTTAGAGGGGGCGGCGAGCAGTACGTC. Its translation is CASSFRGGGEQYV. The J gene is TRBJ2-7, the V gene TRBV7-8; 7 bases agree with TRBD1. Germline V lookup: CDR1 SGHVS, CDR2 FQNEAQ. This CDR3 spans 13 amino acids. The J segment lost 6 bases and the V segment lost 3 bases, leaving 5 bases of the junction unmatched.

The chain has TRBV4-3 and TRBJ1-5; D is unclear. Germline CDR1 reads LGHNA; CDR2 reads YSLEER. This CDR3 spans 14 amino acids. Trimming stripped 4 bases from V and 2 bases from J, with 9 bases between. The CDR3 loop reads CASSPGRGNQPQHF. CDR3 coding DNA: TGCGCCAGCAGCCCCGGCCGGGGCAATCAGCCCCAGCATTTT.

The CDR3 coding sequence is TGTGCCAGCAGCGTAGGCTGGCTCGGGGACATTCAGTACTTC. Its protein product is CASSVGWLGDIQYF. The chain links TRBV9 to TRBJ2-4; perhaps TRBD2 as D (5 bases). The V end was cut by 0 bases, the J end by 8 bases, with 12 bases between. This CDR3 has 14 amino acids. Per germline, CDR1 SGDLS and CDR2 YYNGEE.

This chain joins TRBV10-1 and TRBJ2-1; possibly TRBD2 for D (6 bases). V was cut by 3 bases and J by 12 bases, with 9 bases left in between. This CDR3 spans 11 amino acids. Germline V gene lookup returns CDR1 WNHNN and CDR2 SYGVQD (reference sequence). The CDR3 here is CASSDVGGQFF. DNA for the CDR3: TGCGCCAGCAGTGACGTGGGGGGGCAGTTCTTC.

The chain is built from TRBV19 and TRBJ1-2; no clear D. CDR1 is LNHDA and CDR2 is SQIVND in the germline V gene (reference sequence). V gave up 9 bases and J gave up 8 bases, with 13 bases separating them. The CDR3 loop spans 11 amino acids. Here the CDR3 DNA reads TGTGCCAGAGACGACCCGGAAGGCTACACCTTC. It is translated as CARDDPEGYTF.

The rearrangement links TRBV19 to TRBJ2-7; TRBD2 might be the D (6 bases). Trimming removed 3 bases at V and 2 bases at J, with 17 bases between. This CDR3 has 16 residues. CDR1 and CDR2 (germline): LNHDA, SQIVND (reference sequence). DNA for the CDR3: TGTGCCAGTAGTATTGCCCAACTAGCTTCAACCTACGAGCAGTACTTC. Residues: CASSIAQLASTYEQYF.

The gene calls are TRBV9 and TRBJ2-5; 11 nucleotides match TRBD1. Germline V gene data show CDR1 as SGDLS and CDR2 as YYNGEE. V dropped 3 bases and J dropped 3; count of bases not matched to a gene: 4. CDR3 length: 15 amino acids. CDR3 sequence: CASSAGTGGKETQYF. CDR3 DNA sequence: TGTGCCAGCAGCGCCGGGACAGGGGGAAAAGAGACCCAGTACTTC.

CDR3 nucleotide sequence: TGTGCCTGGAAGAGGGCGGGAGGTCGGTCCTACGAGCAGTACTTC. Encoded protein: CAWKRAGGRSYEQYF. The chain links TRBV30 to TRBJ2-7, with 8 bases fitting TRBD2. This CDR3 region has 15 residues. Germline CDR1 is GTSNPN and CDR2 is SVGIG (reference sequence). The ends lost 4 bases at V and 1 base at J; junction bases unmatched: 9.

This chain joins TRBV19 and TRBJ1-4, with D perhaps matching TRBD1 (5 bases). With 10 bases removed from V and 4 bases from J, the gap between germline ends came to 25 bases. This CDR3 contains 17 residues. Germline CDR1 LNHDA, CDR2 SQIVND (reference sequence). CDR3 DNA: TGTGCCAAGCCCCTAGTAAGCATAGCAGGGATTAATGAAAAACTGTTTTTT. This encodes CAKPLVSIAGINEKLFF.